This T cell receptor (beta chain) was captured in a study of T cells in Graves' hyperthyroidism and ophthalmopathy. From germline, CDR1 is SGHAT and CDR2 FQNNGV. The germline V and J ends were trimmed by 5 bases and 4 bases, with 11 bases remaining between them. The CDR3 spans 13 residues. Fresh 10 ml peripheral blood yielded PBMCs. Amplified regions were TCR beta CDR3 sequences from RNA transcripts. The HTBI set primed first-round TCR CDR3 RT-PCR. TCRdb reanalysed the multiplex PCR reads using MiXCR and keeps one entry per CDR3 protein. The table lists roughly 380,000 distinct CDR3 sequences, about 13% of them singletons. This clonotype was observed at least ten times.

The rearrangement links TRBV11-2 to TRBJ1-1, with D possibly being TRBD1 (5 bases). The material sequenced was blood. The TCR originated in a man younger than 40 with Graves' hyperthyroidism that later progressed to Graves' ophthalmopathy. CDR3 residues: CASSVTGGTEAFF. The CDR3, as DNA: TGTGCCAGCAGCGTAACCGGGGGCACTGAAGCTTTCTTT.